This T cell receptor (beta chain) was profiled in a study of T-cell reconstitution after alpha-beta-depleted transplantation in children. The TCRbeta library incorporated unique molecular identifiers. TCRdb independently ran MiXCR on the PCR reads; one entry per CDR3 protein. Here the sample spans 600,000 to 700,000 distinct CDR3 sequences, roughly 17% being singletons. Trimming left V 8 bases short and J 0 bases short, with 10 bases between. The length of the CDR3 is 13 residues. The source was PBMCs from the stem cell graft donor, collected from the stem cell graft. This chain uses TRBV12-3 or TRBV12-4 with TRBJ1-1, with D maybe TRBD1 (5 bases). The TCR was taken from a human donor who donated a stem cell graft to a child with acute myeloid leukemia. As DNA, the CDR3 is TGTGCCAGCCGGGACGGCCTGAACACTGAAGCTTTCTTT. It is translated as CASRDGLNTEAFF.